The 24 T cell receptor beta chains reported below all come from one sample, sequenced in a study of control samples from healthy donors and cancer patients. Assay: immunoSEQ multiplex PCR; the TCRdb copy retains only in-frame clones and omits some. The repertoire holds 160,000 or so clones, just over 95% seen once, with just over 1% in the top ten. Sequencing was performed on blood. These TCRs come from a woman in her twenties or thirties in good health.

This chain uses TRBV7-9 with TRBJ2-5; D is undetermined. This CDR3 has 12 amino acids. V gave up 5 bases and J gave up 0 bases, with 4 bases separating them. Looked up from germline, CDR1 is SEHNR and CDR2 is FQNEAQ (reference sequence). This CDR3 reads CASSPNQETQYF. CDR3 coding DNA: TGTGCCAGCAGCCCAAACCAAGAGACCCAGTACTTC.

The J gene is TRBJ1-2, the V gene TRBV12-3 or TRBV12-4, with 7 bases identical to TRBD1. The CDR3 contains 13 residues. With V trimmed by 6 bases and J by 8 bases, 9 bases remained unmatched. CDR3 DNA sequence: TGTGCCAGCAGCGAGACAGGGCTCGACGGCTACACCTTC. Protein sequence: CASSETGLDGYTF.

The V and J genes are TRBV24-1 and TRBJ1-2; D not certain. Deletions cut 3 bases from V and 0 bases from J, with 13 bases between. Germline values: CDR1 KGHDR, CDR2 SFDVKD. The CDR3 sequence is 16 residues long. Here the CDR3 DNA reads TGTGCCACCAGTGATCCCTCCGCGGGTTCTAACTATGGCTACACCTTC. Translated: CATSDPSAGSNYGYTF.

CDR3 sequence (DNA): TGCGCCAGCAGCTTGCTTGGACAGGGGCAGGAAAAACTGTTTTTT. Encoded protein: CASSLLGQGQEKLFF. J is TRBJ1-4 and V is TRBV5-1; 9 positions agree with TRBD1. The CDR3 contains 15 residues. The trim removed 1 base at V and 8 bases at J, leaving 6 bases unmatched. CDR1 is SGHRS, CDR2 YFSETQ, per germline.

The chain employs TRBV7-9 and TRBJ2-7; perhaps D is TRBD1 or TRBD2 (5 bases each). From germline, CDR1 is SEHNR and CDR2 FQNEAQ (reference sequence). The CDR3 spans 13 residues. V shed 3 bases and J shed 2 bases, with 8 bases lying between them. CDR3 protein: CASSLPGPYEQYF. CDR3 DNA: TGTGCCAGCAGCTTGCCGGGACCCTACGAGCAGTACTTC.

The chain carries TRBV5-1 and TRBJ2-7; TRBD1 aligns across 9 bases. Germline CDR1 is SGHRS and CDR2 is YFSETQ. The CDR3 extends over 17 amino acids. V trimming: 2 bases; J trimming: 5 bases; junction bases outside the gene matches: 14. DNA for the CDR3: TGCGCCAGCAGCTTCCCCCCCCGGGACAGGGAGATACACGAGCAGTACTTC. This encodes CASSFPPRDREIHEQYF. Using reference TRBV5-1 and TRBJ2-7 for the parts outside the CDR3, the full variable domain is KAGVTQTPRYLIKTRGQQVTLSCSPISGHRSVSWYQQTPGQGLQFLFEYFSETQRNKGNFPGRFSGRQFSNSRSEMNVSTLELGDSALYLCASSFPPRDREIHEQYFGPGTRLTVT.

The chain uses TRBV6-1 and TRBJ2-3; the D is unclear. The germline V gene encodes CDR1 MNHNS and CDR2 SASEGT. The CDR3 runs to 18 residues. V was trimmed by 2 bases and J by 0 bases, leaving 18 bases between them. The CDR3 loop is CASSEYPADGYSTDTQYF. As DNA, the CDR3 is TGTGCCAGCAGTGAATATCCCGCGGACGGATATAGCACAGATACGCAGTATTTT.

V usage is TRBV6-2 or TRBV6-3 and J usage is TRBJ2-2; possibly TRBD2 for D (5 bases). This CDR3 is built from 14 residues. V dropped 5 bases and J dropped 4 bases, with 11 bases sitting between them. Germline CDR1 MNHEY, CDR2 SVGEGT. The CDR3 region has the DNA TGTGCCAGCAGTAAGACTACAGCCACCGGGGAGCTGTTTTTT. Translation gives CASSKTTATGELFF.

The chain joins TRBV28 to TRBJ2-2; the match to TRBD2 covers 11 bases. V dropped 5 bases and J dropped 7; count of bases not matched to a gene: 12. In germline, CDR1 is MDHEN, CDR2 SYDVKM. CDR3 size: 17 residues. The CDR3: CASSPFSGRARGGELFF. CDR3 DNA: TGTGCCAGCAGTCCCTTTAGCGGGAGGGCCCGAGGCGGGGAGCTGTTTTTT.

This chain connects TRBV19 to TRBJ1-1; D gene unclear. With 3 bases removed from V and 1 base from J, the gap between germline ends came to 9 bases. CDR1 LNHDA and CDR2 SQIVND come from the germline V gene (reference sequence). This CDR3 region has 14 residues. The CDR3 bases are TGTGCCAGTAGTATGGCAGCCACGAACACTGAAGCTTTCTTT. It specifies CASSMAATNTEAFF.

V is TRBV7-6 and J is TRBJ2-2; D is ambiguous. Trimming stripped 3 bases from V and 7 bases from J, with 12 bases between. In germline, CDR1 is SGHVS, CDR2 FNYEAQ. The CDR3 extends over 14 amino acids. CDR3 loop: CASSFGDTDGELFF. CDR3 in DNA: TGTGCCAGCAGCTTTGGGGATACAGACGGGGAGCTGTTTTTT.

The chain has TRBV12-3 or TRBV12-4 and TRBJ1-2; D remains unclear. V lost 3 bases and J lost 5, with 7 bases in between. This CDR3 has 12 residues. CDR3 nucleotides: TGTGCCAGCAGTTTTACCAAGTATGGCTACACCTTC. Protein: CASSFTKYGYTF.

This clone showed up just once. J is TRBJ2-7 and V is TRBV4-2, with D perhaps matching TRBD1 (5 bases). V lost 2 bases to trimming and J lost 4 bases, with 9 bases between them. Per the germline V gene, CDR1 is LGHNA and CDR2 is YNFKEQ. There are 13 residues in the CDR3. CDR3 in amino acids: CASSQNTGYEQYF. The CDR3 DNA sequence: TGTGCCAGCAGCCAAAATACAGGATACGAGCAGTACTTC.

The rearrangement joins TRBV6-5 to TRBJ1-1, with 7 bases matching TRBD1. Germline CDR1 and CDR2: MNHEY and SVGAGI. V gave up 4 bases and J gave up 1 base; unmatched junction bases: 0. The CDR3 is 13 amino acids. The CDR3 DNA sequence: TGTGCCAGCAGTTGGGACAGGAACACTGAAGCTTTCTTT. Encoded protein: CASSWDRNTEAFF.

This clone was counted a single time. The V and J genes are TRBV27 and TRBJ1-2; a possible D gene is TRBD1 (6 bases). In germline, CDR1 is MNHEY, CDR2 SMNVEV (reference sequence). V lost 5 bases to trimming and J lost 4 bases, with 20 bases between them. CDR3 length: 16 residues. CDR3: CASSPSTGPEVYGYTF. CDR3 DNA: TGTGCCAGCAGTCCATCGACAGGCCCCGAGGTCTATGGCTACACCTTC.

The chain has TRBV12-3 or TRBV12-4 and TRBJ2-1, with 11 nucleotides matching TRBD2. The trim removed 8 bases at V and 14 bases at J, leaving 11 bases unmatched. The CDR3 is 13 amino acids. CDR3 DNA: TGTGCCAGCGGAATTAGCGGGAGGGCCCTCGAGTTCTTC. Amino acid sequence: CASGISGRALEFF.

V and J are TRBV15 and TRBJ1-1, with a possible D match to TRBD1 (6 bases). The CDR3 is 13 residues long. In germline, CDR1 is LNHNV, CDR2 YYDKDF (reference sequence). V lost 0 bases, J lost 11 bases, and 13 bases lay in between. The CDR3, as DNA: TGTGCCACCAGCAGAGATGCCGGGGGCTCGGCTTTCTTT. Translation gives CATSRDAGGSAFF.

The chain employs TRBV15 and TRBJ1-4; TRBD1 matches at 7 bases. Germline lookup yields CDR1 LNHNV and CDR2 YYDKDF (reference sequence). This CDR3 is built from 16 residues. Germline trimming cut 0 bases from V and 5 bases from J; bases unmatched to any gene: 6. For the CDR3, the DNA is TGTGCCACCAGCAGAGATACGTTACAGGGGAATGAAAAACTGTTTTTT. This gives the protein CATSRDTLQGNEKLFF.

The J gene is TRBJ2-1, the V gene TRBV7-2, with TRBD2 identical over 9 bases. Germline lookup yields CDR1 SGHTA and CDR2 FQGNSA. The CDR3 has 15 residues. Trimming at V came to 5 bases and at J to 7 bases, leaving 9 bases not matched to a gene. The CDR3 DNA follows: TGTGCCAGCAGCCCCCGGCGGGGGGGGTATAATGAGCAGTTCTTC. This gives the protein CASSPRRGGYNEQFF.

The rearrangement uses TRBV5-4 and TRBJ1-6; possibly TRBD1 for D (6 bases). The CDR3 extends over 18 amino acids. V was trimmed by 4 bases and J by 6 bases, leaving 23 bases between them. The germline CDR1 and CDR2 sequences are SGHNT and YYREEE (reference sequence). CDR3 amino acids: CASSTGQRGRTFNSPLHF. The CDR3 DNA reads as TGTGCCAGCAGCACAGGACAGCGTGGAAGGACCTTTAATTCACCCCTCCACTTT. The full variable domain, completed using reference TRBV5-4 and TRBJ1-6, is ETGVTQSPTHLIKTRGQQVTLRCSSQSGHNTVSWYQQALGQGPQFIFQYYREEENGRGNFPPRFSGLQFPNYSSELNVNALELDDSALYLCASSTGQRGRTFNSPLHFGNGTRLTVT.

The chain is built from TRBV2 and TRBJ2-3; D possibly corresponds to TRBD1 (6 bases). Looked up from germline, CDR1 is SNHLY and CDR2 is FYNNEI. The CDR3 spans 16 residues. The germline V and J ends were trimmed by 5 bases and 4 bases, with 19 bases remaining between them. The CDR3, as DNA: TGTGCCAGCAGTTACAGGGATTTAAGTGCCCCAGATACGCAGTATTTT. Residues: CASSYRDLSAPDTQYF. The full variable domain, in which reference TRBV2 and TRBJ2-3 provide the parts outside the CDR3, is EPEVTQTPSHQVTQMGQEVILRCVPISNHLYFYWYRQILGQKVEFLVSFYNNEISEKSEIFDDQFSVERPDGSNFTLKIRSTKLEDSAMYFCASSYRDLSAPDTQYFGPGTRLTVL.

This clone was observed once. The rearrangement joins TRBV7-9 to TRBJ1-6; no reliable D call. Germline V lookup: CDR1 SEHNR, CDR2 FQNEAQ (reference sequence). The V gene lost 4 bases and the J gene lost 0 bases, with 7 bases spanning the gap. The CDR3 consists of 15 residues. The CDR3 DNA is TGTGCCAGCAGCTCCTGGGGCTCCTATAATTCACCCCTCCACTTT. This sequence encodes CASSSWGSYNSPLHF.

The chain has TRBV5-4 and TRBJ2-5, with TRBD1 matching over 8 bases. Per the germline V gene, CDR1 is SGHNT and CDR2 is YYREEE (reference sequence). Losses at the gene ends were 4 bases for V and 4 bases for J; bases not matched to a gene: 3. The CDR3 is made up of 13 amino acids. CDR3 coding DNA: TGTGCCAGCAGCATCAGGGGGCGAGAGACCCAGTACTTC. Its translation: CASSIRGRETQYF. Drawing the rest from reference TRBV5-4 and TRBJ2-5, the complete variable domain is ETGVTQSPTHLIKTRGQQVTLRCSSQSGHNTVSWYQQALGQGPQFIFQYYREEENGRGNFPPRFSGLQFPNYSSELNVNALELDDSALYLCASSIRGRETQYFGPGTRLLVL.

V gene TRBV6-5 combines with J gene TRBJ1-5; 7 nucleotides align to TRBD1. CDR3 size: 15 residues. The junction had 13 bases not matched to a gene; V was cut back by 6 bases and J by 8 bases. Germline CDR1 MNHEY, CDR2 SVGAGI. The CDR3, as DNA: TGTGCCAGCAGCGTGAGACAGGGCGTGAACGAGCCCCAGCATTTT. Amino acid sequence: CASSVRQGVNEPQHF.